This T cell receptor beta chain was obtained from a study of cytomegalovirus exposure and HLA in healthy donors. On the study more broadly: Per a later analysis, the approximately 700 first-cohort and 120 or so validation repertoires shared one platform. Study results and limitations: The classifier reportedly diagnosed cytomegalovirus status with high specificity and sensitivity. Among TCR sequences, most were rare, though some public TCRs appeared in many donors.

The CDR3 is made up of 14 amino acids. Germline CDR1 MNHNS, CDR2 SASEGT. Between the trimmed V and J ends, which lost 10 bases and 8 bases, there was a span of 23 bases. Among the 120 or so subjects of the validation cohort, separate from the roughly 700-subject first cohort, were the donors. Some clones are missing from TCRdb's copy, which holds only in-frame ones; the method was immunoSEQ multiplex PCR. This sample has about 130,000 clones; around nine tenths occur once, and the top ten carry 1.2% to 1.5%. The sample holds one count of this clone. Its target is unknown. The chain couples TRBV6-1 to TRBJ1-2; the D gene is possibly TRBD1 (6 bases). Input material: PBMCs. This TCR came from a man aged 25-45 years in good health and CMV-seronegative. DNA for the CDR3: TGTGCCATCGAAAGCCGGACAGAGGTATACGGCTACACCTTC. Translation: CAIESRTEVYGYTF.